The entry below gives a single T cell receptor beta chain sequence along with its context. The data belong to a study of blood T cell repertoires in COVID-19. Germline-derived CDR1 and CDR2 are SGDLS and YYNGEE. Trimming removed 4 bases from V and 2 bases from J, with 13 bases in between. The CDR3 consists of 15 residues. Data came from immunoSEQ multiplex PCR; TCRdb stores just in-frame clones and leaves some out. This sample has about 400,000 clones, with around 89% found just once. The sample taken for sequencing was peripheral blood. The V and J genes are TRBV9 and TRBJ2-1; D perhaps matches TRBD2 (6 bases). This sequence was found in a woman in her thirties with acute or convalescent COVID-19. The CDR3 is CASSPPGVTYNEQFF. The DNA for the CDR3 is TGTGCCAGCAGCCCCCCGGGGGTTACCTACAATGAGCAGTTCTTC.